This T cell receptor beta chain was obtained from a study of blood T cell repertoires in COVID-19. V gave up 1 base and J gave up 8 bases; unmatched junction bases: 7. CDR1 is SGHAT, CDR2 FQNNGV, per germline. The CDR3 contains 16 residues. Source study methods: Amplification with reference gene primers provided the estimates of nucleated cell counts. TCRdb's table, derived via immunoSEQ multiplex PCR, lists solely in-frame clones and lacks some. That table is the source of V, J and clone size, and D and trimming were worked out from the DNA. The data show tens of thousands of clones, 75% to 90% seen once.

Sequencing used peripheral blood. This clonotype was sampled from an elderly man with COVID-19, enrolled during active disease. The rearrangement uses TRBV11-2 and TRBJ1-6, with 8 bases lining up with TRBD1. In nucleotides, the CDR3 is TGTGCCAGCAGCTTAGGAAGACAGGGGCCGGATTCACCCCTCCACTTT. Translated: CASSLGRQGPDSPLHF.